Listed below are T cell receptor beta chains from one sample, sequenced in a study of cytotoxic CD8 clonotypes in ibrutinib-treated CLL. This table comes from immunoSEQ multiplex PCR, and its TCRdb copy is limited to in-frame clones, with some not included. This sample has approximately 130,000 clones; roughly 84% occur once, and the top ten carry 3.3%. Source: PBMCs, taken after 24 months of ibrutinib treatment. The receptors stem from a human donor with chronic lymphocytic leukemia. Each CDR3 is given with its conserved first and last residue. The D gene is left open where the match is weak.

v_call d_call cdr3_aa
TRBV2 NA CASRDDSSGANVLTF
TRBV5-1 TRBD1 CASSAGDRAYNEQFF
TRBV5-1 NA CASSLDGARGNQPQHF
TRBV5-5 TRBD1 CASRQGADTEAFF
TRBV9 TRBD1 CASSVAEGTGFTDTQYF
TRBV7-2 NA CASSSPSRVSYGYTF
TRBV5-4 NA CASSLSPRSGNTIYF
TRBV28 TRBD1 CASSSPTGSNTGELFF
TRBV19 NA CASSIRQKPKGNQPQHF
TRBV6-5 NA CASSYSNRNTEAFF
TRBV7-9 NA CASSFDSTDTQYF
TRBV9 NA CASSVGFQADYGYTF
TRBV27 TRBD1 CASSLRGQGTNTEAFF
TRBV30 TRBD1 CAYDRGLETQYF
TRBV5-1 NA CASSLAETGLQLGTAYNEQFF
TRBV6-4 NA CASSVDFMNTEAFF
TRBV4-3 NA CASSQDGGAHNSPLHF
TRBV5-4 TRBD1 CASSRTGEEDGYTF
TRBV4-1 TRBD1 CASSQGQGYNEQFF
TRBV11-1 NA CASSVGLQRRTDTQYF
TRBV30 NA CAWARGLGPVDTQYF
TRBV18 TRBD1 CASSPDPDRAIFNEQFF
TRBV7-8 NA CASSGADTSYTF
TRBV21-1 NA CASSKKLGWRGGNQPQHF
TRBV14 TRBD1 CASSFDRGGEQFF
TRBV6-6 NA CASSSPWRDQPQHF
TRBV5-1 TRBD1 CASSQGQTQPYEQYF
TRBV6-1 NA CASTREGGGFGEQFF
TRBV7-2 NA CASSLVQGLGSPLHF
TRBV20-1 NA CSVANTEAFF
TRBV19 NA CASSPRSGGQPQHF
TRBV6-1 NA CASMRQGWTDTQYF
TRBV4-1 NA CASSQGRLRGDYGYTF
TRBV15 TRBD1 CATSDIGPGGMSNQPQHF
TRBV18 TRBD1 CASSPVRGPGYTF